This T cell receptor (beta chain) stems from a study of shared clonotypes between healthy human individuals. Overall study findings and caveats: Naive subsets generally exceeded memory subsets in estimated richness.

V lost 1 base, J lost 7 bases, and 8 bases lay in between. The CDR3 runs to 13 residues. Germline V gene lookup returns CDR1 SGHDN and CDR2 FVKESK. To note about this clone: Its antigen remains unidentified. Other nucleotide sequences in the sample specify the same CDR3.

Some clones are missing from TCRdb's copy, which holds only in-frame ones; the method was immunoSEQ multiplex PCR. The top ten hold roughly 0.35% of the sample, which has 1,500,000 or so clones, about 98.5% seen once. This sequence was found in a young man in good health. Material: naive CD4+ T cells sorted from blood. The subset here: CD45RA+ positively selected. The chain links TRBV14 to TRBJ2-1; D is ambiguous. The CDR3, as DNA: TGTGCCAGCAGCCAAGTCATAGGTAATGAGCAGTTCTTC. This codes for CASSQVIGNEQFF.